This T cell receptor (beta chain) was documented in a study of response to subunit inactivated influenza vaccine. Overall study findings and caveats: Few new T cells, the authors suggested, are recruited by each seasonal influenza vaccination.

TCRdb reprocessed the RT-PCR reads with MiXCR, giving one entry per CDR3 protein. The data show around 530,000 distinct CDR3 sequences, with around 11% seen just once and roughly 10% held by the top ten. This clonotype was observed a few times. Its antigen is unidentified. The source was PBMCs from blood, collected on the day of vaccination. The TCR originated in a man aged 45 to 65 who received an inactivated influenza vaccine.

The CDR3 protein is CASSSPRTGTSTDTQYF. Here the CDR3 DNA reads TGTGCCAGCAGCTCCCCCAGGACCGGCACTAGCACAGATACGCAGTATTTT. The chain carries TRBV11-2 and TRBJ2-3; no reliable D call. CDR3 length: 17 residues. Trimming took off 4 bases at V and 0 bases at J, with 17 bases between the two ends. Germline CDR1 SGHAT, CDR2 FQNNGV.